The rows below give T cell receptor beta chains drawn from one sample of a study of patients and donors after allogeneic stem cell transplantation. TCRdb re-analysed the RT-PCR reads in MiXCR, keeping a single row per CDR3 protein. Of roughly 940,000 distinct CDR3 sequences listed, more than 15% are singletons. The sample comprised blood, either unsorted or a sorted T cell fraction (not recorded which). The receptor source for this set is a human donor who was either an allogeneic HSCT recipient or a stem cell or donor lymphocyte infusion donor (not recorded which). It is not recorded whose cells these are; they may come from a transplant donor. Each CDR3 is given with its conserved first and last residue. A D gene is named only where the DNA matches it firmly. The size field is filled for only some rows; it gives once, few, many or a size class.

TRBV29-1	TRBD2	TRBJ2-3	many	TGCAGCGTTGGTCGGCTAGCGGGAGGGGCAGATACGCAGTATTTT	CSVGRLAGGADTQYF
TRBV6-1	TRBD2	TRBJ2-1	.	TGTGCCAGCAGTCGTAACCAGCCTAGCGGGGGGCCCTACAATGAGCAGTTCTTC	CASSRNQPSGGPYNEQFF
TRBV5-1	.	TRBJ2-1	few	TGCGCCAGCAGCTGGGACTTCGACAATGAGCAGTTCTTC	CASSWDFDNEQFF
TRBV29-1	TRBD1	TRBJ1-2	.	TGCAGCGTTGAAGATAGACAGGGGGCGTTGGGCTACACCTTC	CSVEDRQGALGYTF
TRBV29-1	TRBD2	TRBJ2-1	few	TGCAGCGTTGAAGGCGGTAGCGGGAGGGCCAATGAGCAGTTCTTC	CSVEGGSGRANEQFF
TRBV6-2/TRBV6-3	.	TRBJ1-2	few	TGTGCCAGCAGTAGGGGGTCTACTACCGGCTACACCTTC	CASSRGSTTGYTF
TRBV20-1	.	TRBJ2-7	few	TGCAGTGCCAAGTACAAGAGCTCCTACGAGCAGTACTTC	CSAKYKSSYEQYF
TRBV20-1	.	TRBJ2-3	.	TGCAGTGCTAGGGGAGTGCTCCGAAACGTGACAGATACGCAGTATTTT	CSARGVLRNVTDTQYF
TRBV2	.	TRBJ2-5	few	TGTGCCAGCATGCGGGACTGGGATCAAGAGACCCAGTACTTC	CASMRDWDQETQYF
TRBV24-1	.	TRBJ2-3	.	TGTGCCACCAGTGATTGGGCCAGTCGGTCAGATACGCAGTATTTT	CATSDWASRSDTQYF
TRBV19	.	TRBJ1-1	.	TGTGCCAGTAGTACACGCCGGGACACCCTTGAAGCTTTCTTT	CASSTRRDTLEAFF
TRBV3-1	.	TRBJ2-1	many	TGTGCCAGCAGCCCGCAACGGGCAGTATACAATGAGCAGTTCTTC	CASSPQRAVYNEQFF
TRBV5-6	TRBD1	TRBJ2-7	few	TGTGCCAGCAGCGGACCGACCGACAGGGGGAAATACGAGCAGTACTTC	CASSGPTDRGKYEQYF
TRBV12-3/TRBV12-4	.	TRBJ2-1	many	TGTGCCAGCAGTTCGGGGGAGTCCCATGAGCAGTTCTTC	CASSSGESHEQFF
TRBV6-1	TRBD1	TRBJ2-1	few	TGTGCCAGCAGTGACCGGATAAGGACAGGGGGGAATGAGCAGTTCTTC	CASSDRIRTGGNEQFF
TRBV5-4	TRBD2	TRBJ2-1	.	TGTGCCAGCAGCGACGGGACTATGTTCAATGAGCAGTTCTTC	CASSDGTMFNEQFF
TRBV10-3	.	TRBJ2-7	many	TGTGCCATCACGGGGGATGGGAGCTCCTACGAGCAGTACTTC	CAITGDGSSYEQYF
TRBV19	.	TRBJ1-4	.	TGTGCCAGTAGTATCAGACCGACGGGTGCAACTAATGAAAAACTGTTTTTT	CASSIRPTGATNEKLFF
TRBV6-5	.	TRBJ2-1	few	TGTGCCAGCAGTTACTCGGGCCAAAGCTCCTACAATGAGCAGTTCTTC	CASSYSGQSSYNEQFF
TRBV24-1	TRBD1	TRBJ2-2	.	TGTGCCACCAGCAAGCCGGGACAGGGTAACACCGGGGAGCTGTTTTTT	CATSKPGQGNTGELFF
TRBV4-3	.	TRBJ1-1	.	TGCGCCAGCAGCCAAGACAGGGATACTGAAGCTTTCTTT	CASSQDRDTEAFF
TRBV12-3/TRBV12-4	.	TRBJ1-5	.	TGTGCCAGCAGTTTTAGTAGCGGGGGGCAAGATCAGCCCCAGCATTTT	CASSFSSGGQDQPQHF
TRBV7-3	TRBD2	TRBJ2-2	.	TGTGCCAGCAGCTTTTCTAGCGGGACCCCCGGGGAGCTGTTTTTT	CASSFSSGTPGELFF
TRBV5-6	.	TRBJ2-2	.	TGTGCCAGCAGCTTAAGGCGGATAAACACCGGGGAGCTGTTTTTT	CASSLRRINTGELFF
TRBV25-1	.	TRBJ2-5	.	TGTGCCAGCAGCGATACAGGACCAGAGACCCAGTACTTC	CASSDTGPETQYF
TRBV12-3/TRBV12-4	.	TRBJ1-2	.	TGTGCCAGCAGTTTAAATACAGGGTCTCGTGGCTACACCTTC	CASSLNTGSRGYTF
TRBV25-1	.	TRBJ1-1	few	TGTGCCAGCAAAGACGGATCAATGAACACTGAAGCTTTCTTT	CASKDGSMNTEAFF
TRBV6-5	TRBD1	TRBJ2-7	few	TGTGCCAGCAGTTACTCATTTGGCGACAGGGAAAGCTACGAGCAGTACTTC	CASSYSFGDRESYEQYF
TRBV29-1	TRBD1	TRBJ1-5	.	TGCAGCGTCGCGACAGGGGATGGACAGCCCCAGCATTTT	CSVATGDGQPQHF
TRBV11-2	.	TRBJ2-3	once	TGTGCCAGCAGCCTATATGCCACAGATACGCAGTATTTT	CASSLYATDTQYF
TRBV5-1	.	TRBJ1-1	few	TGCGCCAGCAGCCTGCCATCGCGAGGCACTGAAGCTTTCTTT	CASSLPSRGTEAFF
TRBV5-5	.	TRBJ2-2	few	TGTGCCAGCAGTGAGACAGAAATTACCTACAGTTACACCGGGGAGCTGTTTTTT	CASSETEITYSYTGELFF
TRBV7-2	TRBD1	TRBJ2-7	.	TGTGCCAGCAGCATGGGACAGGGGGCTGCCTACGAGCAGTACTTC	CASSMGQGAAYEQYF
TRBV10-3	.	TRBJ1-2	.	TGTGCCATCAATCGGGGAGGGAGGCTCTATGGCTACACCTTC	CAINRGGRLYGYTF
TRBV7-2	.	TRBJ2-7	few	TGTGCCAGCAGCTTACCGACGACGGTACGCTACGAGCAGTACTTC	CASSLPTTVRYEQYF
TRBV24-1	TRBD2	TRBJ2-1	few	TGTGCCACCAGTGACACCACTAGCGGGGGCTACAATGAGCAGTTCTTC	CATSDTTSGGYNEQFF
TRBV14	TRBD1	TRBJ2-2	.	TGTGCCAGCAGCCAAGACGGCAGGGGGCTTTTCACCGGGGAGCTGTTTTTT	CASSQDGRGLFTGELFF
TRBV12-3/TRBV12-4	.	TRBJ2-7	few	TGTGCCAGCAGTTCTATAGGGTTATACGAGCAGTACTTC	CASSSIGLYEQYF
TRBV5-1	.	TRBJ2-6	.	TGCGCCAGCAGAACCTTTAGGGGTGCTGGGGCCAACGTCCTGACTTTC	CASRTFRGAGANVLTF
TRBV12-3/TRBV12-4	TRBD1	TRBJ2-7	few	TGTGCCAGCAGAACCGGGACAGGTAACTACGAGCAGTACTTC	CASRTGTGNYEQYF
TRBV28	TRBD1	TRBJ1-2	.	TGTGCCAGCAGTTTGGAGACAGGGGGTGGCTACACCTTC	CASSLETGGGYTF
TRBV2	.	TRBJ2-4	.	TGTGCCAGCAGCCCAACAGGTCCCTTC	CASSPTGPF
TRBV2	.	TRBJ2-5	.	TGTGCCAGCAGTGAACGGGATAGGGCGGAAGAGACCCAGTACTTC	CASSERDRAEETQYF
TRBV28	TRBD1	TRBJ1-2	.	TGTGCCAGCACCGGGACAGTTTCTTTCGGCTACACCTTC	CASTGTVSFGYTF
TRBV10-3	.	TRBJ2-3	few	TGTGCCATCAGTGAGGACGTCGCCACAGATACGCAGTATTTT	CAISEDVATDTQYF
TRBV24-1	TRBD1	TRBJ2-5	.	TGTGCCACCAGTGATTCCGTCGGACAGGGGGCTCCCTGGGAGACCCAGTACTTC	CATSDSVGQGAPWETQYF
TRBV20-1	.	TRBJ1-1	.	TGCAGTGCTAGAGATGCCAGGGGCACTGAAGCTTTCTTT	CSARDARGTEAFF
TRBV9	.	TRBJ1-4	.	TGTGCCAGCAGCGCAGGAGACAGGCCTAATAATGAAAAACTGTTTTTT	CASSAGDRPNNEKLFF
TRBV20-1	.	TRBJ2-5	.	TGCAGTGCTAGAGCCCGTAAAGAGACCCAGTACTTC	CSARARKETQYF